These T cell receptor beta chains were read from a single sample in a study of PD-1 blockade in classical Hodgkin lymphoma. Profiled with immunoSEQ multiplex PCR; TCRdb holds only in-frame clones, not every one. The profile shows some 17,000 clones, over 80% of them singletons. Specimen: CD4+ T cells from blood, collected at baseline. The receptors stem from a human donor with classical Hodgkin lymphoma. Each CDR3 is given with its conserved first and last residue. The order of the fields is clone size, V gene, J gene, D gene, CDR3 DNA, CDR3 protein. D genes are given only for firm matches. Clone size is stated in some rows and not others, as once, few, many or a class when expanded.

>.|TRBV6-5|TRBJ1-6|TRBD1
TGTGCCAGCAGTTACTCGAGCGGGACAGGGGGTTCACCCCTCCACTTT
CASSYSSGTGGSPLHF
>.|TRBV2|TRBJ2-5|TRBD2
TGTGCCAGCAGTGGGACTAGCGGGAGGGCGGAGACCCAGTACTTC
CASSGTSGRAETQYF
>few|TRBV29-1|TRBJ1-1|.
TGCAGCGTGCGGAGTTTGAACACTGAAGCTTTCTTT
CSVRSLNTEAFF
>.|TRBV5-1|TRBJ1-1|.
TGCGCCAGCAGCCCCCGGCGGGACACTGAAGCTTTCTTT
CASSPRRDTEAFF
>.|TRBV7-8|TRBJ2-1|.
TGTGCCAGCAGTTGGTGGCGCTACAATGAGCAGTTCTTC
CASSWWRYNEQFF
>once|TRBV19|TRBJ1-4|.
TGTGCCAGTAGTATACAGGTTGCAACTAATGAAAAACTGTTTTTT
CASSIQVATNEKLFF
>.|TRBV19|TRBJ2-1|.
TGTGCCAGTAGTGGGTGGAGCTCCTACAATGAGCAGTTCTTC
CASSGWSSYNEQFF
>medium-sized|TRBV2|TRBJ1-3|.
TGTGCCAGGACGAGGACCTCTGGAAACACCATATATTTT
CARTRTSGNTIYF
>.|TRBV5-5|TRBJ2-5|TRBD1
TGTGCCAGCAGTCGACAGGGAGAGACCCAGTACTTC
CASSRQGETQYF
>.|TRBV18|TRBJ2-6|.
TGTGCCAGCTCACTACGCAAGGACTGGCCTGGGGCCAACGTCCTGACTTTC
CASSLRKDWPGANVLTF
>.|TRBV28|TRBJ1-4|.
TGTGCCAGCAGTTCTACGGATGCAACTAATGAAAAACTGTTTTTT
CASSSTDATNEKLFF
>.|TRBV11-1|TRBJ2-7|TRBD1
TGTGCCAGCACCAATACCCGGACAGGGGGCGTCTACGAGCAGTACTTC
CASTNTRTGGVYEQYF
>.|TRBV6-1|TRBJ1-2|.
TGTGCCAGCAGTGAAGCCGGGGACGGACCCTATGGCTACACCTTC
CASSEAGDGPYGYTF
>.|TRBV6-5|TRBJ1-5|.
TGTGCCAGCAGTTACTTCGGCCTGCCCCAGCATTTT
CASSYFGLPQHF
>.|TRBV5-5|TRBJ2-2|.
TGTGCCAGCAGCTTCCACCCAACAGACAGAAACACCGGGGAGCTGTTTTTT
CASSFHPTDRNTGELFF
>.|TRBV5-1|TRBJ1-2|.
TGCGCCAGCAGCTGGGACAAAAGCTATGGCTACACCTTC
CASSWDKSYGYTF
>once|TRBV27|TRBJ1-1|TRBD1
TGTGCCAGCAGTCTTCAGGGGGCGCGAGTGAACACTGAAGCTTTCTTT
CASSLQGARVNTEAFF
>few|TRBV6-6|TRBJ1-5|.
TGTGCCAGCAGTTACGGGTTGAATCAGCCCCAGCATTTT
CASSYGLNQPQHF
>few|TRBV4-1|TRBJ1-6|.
TGCGCCAGCAGCCAAGGAGGGTCAGGGGCCGGTTCACCCCTCCACTTT
CASSQGGSGAGSPLHF
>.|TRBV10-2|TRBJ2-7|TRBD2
TGCGCCAGCAGTGAGCCCAATAGCGGGAGGGGATCCTACGAGCAGTACTTC
CASSEPNSGRGSYEQYF
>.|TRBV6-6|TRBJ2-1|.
TGTGCCAGCAGTTACGAGGGGGGTGTGGATGAGCAGTTCTTC
CASSYEGGVDEQFF
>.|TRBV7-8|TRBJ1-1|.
TGTGCCAGCAGCAAAGGGACTTTAAACACTGAAGCTTTCTTT
CASSKGTLNTEAFF
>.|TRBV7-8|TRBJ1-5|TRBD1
TGTGCCAGCAGACAAGCTACAGGGGCTGGGAGGAATCAGCCCCAGCATTTT
CASRQATGAGRNQPQHF
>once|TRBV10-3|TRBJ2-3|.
TGTGCCATCAGTGAGACAGATACGCAGTATTTT
CAISETDTQYF
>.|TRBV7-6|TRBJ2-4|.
TGTGCCAGCAGCCCCTGGGGGGCCAAAAACATTCAGTACTTC
CASSPWGAKNIQYF
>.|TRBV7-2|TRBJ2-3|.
TGTGCCAGCAGCCGTCTCGATACGCAGTATTTT
CASSRLDTQYF
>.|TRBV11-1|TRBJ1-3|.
TGTGCCAGCAGCTCCCGGGGTACAGCTTCTGGAAACACCATATATTTT
CASSSRGTASGNTIYF
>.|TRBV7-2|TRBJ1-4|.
TGTGCCAGCAGCATACAGGGTACAAAGGAAAAACTGTTTTTT
CASSIQGTKEKLFF
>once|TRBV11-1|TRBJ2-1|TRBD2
TGTGCCAGCAGCTCTAGCGGGGGATCCTACAATGAGCAGTTCTTC
CASSSSGGSYNEQFF
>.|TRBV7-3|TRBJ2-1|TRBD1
TGTGCCAGCAGCTCGGGACAGGGGGGCTACAATGAGCAGTTCTTC
CASSSGQGGYNEQFF
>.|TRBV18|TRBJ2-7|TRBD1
TGTGCCAGCTCACGGGACAGGGGACCTACCTACGAGCAGTACTTC
CASSRDRGPTYEQYF
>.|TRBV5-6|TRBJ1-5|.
TGTGCCAGCAGCTTTGATAGCAATCAGCCCCAGCATTTT
CASSFDSNQPQHF
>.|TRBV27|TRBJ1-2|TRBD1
TGTGCCAGCAGTTTATCCGCGACAGGGGGCGTTGGCTACACCTTC
CASSLSATGGVGYTF
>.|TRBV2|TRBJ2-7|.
TGTGCCAGCAGCCCGATCTTCCGGCAGTACTTC
CASSPIFRQYF
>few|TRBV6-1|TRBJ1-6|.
TGTGCCAGTAAAGGGCAGGGAGAGAATTCACCCCTCCACTTT
CASKGQGENSPLHF
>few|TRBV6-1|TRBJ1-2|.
TGTGCCAGCAGTACTGACAGCGTTTCCCTCTACACCTTC
CASSTDSVSLYTF
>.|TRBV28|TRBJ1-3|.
TGTGCCAGCAGTTTCTTAGGCTCTGGAAACACCATATATTTT
CASSFLGSGNTIYF
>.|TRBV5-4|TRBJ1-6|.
TGTGCCAGCAGCTTAAGAGGGGATCATAATTCACCCCTCCACTTT
CASSLRGDHNSPLHF